This entry features one T cell receptor beta chain sequence. These data come from a study of blood T cell repertoires in COVID-19. Sequencing used immunoSEQ multiplex PCR; TCRdb keeps in-frame clones, though not all of them. The sample contains about 150,000 clones, approximately 86% of which appear only once. The ends were cut back, 6 bases at V and 4 bases at J, with 23 bases in the middle. Germline-derived CDR1 and CDR2 are SGHTA and FQGNSA. This CDR3 has 17 amino acids. The gene calls are TRBV7-2 and TRBJ2-3, with a weak D call TRBD2 (5 bases). This TCR was sampled from a man between 65 and 79 years old with acute or convalescent COVID-19. Sequenced input: peripheral blood. In DNA, the CDR3 is TGTGCCAGCAGTCTTCTCCCCGAGGGTCCCAGATCAGATACGCAGTATTTT. It specifies CASSLLPEGPRSDTQYF.